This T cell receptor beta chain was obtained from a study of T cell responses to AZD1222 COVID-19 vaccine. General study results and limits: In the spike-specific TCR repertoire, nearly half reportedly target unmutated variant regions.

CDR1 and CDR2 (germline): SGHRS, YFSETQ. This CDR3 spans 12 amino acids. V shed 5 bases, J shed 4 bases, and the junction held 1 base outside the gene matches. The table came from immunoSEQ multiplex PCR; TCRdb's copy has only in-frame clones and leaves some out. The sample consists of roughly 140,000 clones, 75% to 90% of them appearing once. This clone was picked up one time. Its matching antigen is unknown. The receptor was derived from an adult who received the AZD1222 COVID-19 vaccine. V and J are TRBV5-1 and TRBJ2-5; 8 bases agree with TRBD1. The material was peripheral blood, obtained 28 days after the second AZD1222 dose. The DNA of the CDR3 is TGCGCCAGCAGTACAGGGGGAGAGACCCAGTACTTC. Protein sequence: CASSTGGETQYF.